Each of the 14 T cell receptor beta chains below was sequenced from the same sample in a study of T cells in Graves' hyperthyroidism and ophthalmopathy. TCR beta CDR3 regions were amplified from RNA transcripts. TCR CDR3 regions were first amplified by RT-PCR with HTBI primers. TCRdb reanalysed the multiplex PCR reads using MiXCR and keeps one entry per CDR3 protein. The sample has about 270,000 distinct CDR3 sequences, approximately 20% seen once. The specimen sequenced was blood. Every receptor here comes from a man under 40 with Graves' ophthalmopathy.

The chain employs TRBV20-1 and TRBJ1-1; the D gene is possibly TRBD1 (6 bases). Germline V gene data show CDR1 as DFQATT and CDR2 as SNEGSKA (reference sequence). CDR3 size: 13 residues. Trimming stripped 5 bases from V and 5 bases from J, with 15 bases between. CDR3 amino acids: CSASGVRGTEAFF. The CDR3 DNA reads TGCAGTGCTTCAGGGGTCCGGGGTACTGAAGCTTTCTTT.

The chain is built from TRBV28 and TRBJ1-2; D not resolved. Between the trimmed V and J ends, which lost 7 bases and 2 bases, there was a span of 8 bases. Germline V lookup: CDR1 MDHEN, CDR2 SYDVKM. The CDR3 has 12 amino acids. This chain's CDR3 is CASTVGNYGYTF. In DNA, the CDR3 is TGTGCCAGCACTGTAGGGAACTATGGCTACACCTTC.

This clonotype appeared many times. This chain joins TRBV30 and TRBJ2-1; 7 positions match TRBD1. V shed 1 base and J 0 bases; nucleotides not matched to a gene: 0. The CDR3 is 14 residues long. Germline values: CDR1 GTSNPN, CDR2 SVGIG (reference sequence). CDR3 sequence: CAWSAGGSYNEQFF. The CDR3 nucleotides read TGTGCCTGGAGTGCAGGGGGCTCCTACAATGAGCAGTTCTTC.

This clonotype was seen repeatedly, ten times or more. This sequence joins TRBV5-1 and TRBJ2-7, with D hard to call. Germline CDR1 and CDR2: SGHRS and YFSETQ. There are 15 residues in the CDR3. V was trimmed by 0 bases and J by 2 bases, leaving 12 bases between them. The chain's CDR3 is CASSLDRGNTYEQYF. DNA of the CDR3: TGCGCCAGCAGCTTGGACAGAGGCAATACCTACGAGCAGTACTTC.

The V gene is TRBV10-1, the J gene TRBJ2-7; TRBD1 matches 11 bases. CDR1 and CDR2 from the germline V gene are WNHNN and SYGVQD (reference sequence). This CDR3 spans 15 amino acids. With 5 bases clipped from V and 1 base from J, the junction kept 4 bases outside the gene matches. The CDR3 protein is CASSRGQGASYEQYF. CDR3 nucleotide sequence: TGCGCCAGCAGTAGAGGACAGGGGGCATCCTACGAGCAGTACTTC.

The genes are TRBV12-3 or TRBV12-4 and TRBJ1-5; the D is unclear. Trimming removed 1 base at V and 0 bases at J, with 13 bases between. This CDR3 has 17 amino acids. CDR3 nucleotides: TGTGCCAGCAGTTTAGGCTCAGGACCCAGTAGCAATCAGCCCCAGCATTTT. This codes for CASSLGSGPSSNQPQHF.

The chain couples TRBV6-1 to TRBJ2-7, with TRBD1 as a possible D gene (6 bases). Trimming pared 3 bases from V and 3 bases from J, leaving 9 bases between. CDR1 and CDR2 from the germline V gene are MNHNS and SASEGT. CDR3 size: 13 residues. The DNA for the CDR3 is TGTGCCAGCAGTGAGTACAGGGACTACGAGCAGTACTTC. Translated, it gives CASSEYRDYEQYF.

This clonotype appeared many times. This chain joins TRBV28 and TRBJ2-7, with D possibly being TRBD1 (6 bases). V lost 4 bases, J lost 3 bases, and 13 bases lay in between. The CDR3 is made up of 14 amino acids. Germline lookup yields CDR1 MDHEN and CDR2 SYDVKM. In nucleotides, the CDR3 is TGTGCCAGCAGTTCACCGGGACAAGTCTACGAGCAGTACTTC. Amino acids: CASSSPGQVYEQYF.

There are many counts of this clonotype. The chain recombines TRBV12-3 or TRBV12-4 with TRBJ2-1; no clear D gene. The V gene lost 3 bases and the J gene lost 9 bases, with 9 bases spanning the gap. The CDR3 contains 12 residues. CDR3 in amino acids: CASSFSSPEQFF. The CDR3 DNA is TGTGCCAGCAGTTTTTCCAGTCCTGAGCAGTTCTTC.

This clonotype was seen only a few times. The genes are TRBV6-1 and TRBJ2-3; a possible D gene is TRBD2 (5 bases). The germline gives CDR1 MNHNS, CDR2 SASEGT. The CDR3 sequence is 12 residues long. The CDR3 region has the DNA TGTGCAACTAGTAAGGTGTCAGATACGCAGTATTTT. Amino acid sequence: CATSKVSDTQYF.

This clonotype was counted many times. CDR3 amino acids: CASRRRQGIYNEQFF. CDR3 in DNA: TGTGCCAGTCGAAGGCGACAGGGAATCTACAATGAGCAGTTCTTC. The rearrangement links TRBV28 to TRBJ2-1, with 7 bases fitting TRBD1. The CDR3 contains 15 residues. Germline CDR1 reads MDHEN; CDR2 reads SYDVKM. V lost 9 bases and J lost 3; bases outside the gene matches: 11.

This chain uses TRBV7-9 with TRBJ1-2; possible D gene TRBD1, 5 bases. V was cut by 4 bases and J by 4 bases, with 13 bases left in between. The CDR3 totals 14 residues. The V gene's germline CDR1 is SEHNR and CDR2 FQNEAQ (reference sequence). The CDR3 protein is CASSYEGAGYGYTF. The CDR3 DNA is TGTGCCAGCAGCTACGAAGGGGCGGGCTATGGCTACACCTTC.

The rearrangement uses TRBV6-1 and TRBJ1-1, with 9 positions matching TRBD1. The CDR3 is made up of 14 amino acids. CDR1 and CDR2 from the germline V gene are MNHNS and SASEGT. Trimming removed 6 bases from V and 4 bases from J; junction bases left unmatched: 6. For the CDR3, the DNA is TGTGCCAGCAGGGGGACAGGGCCCGGCACTGAAGCTTTCTTT. Translating gives CASRGTGPGTEAFF.

This clonotype was detected many times. The J gene is TRBJ1-2, the V gene TRBV4-1; a possible D gene is TRBD1 (6 bases). Germline CDR1 is MGHRA and CDR2 is YSYEKL. The V and J ends lost 4 bases and 3 bases respectively, with 15 bases between them. The CDR3 contains 15 residues. CDR3 amino acids: CASSLSPGDYYGYTF. The CDR3 DNA reads as TGCGCCAGCAGCCTCTCCCCAGGGGACTACTATGGCTACACCTTC.